These 31 T cell receptor beta chains were sequenced from one sample in a study of blood T cell repertoires in COVID-19. This table comes from immunoSEQ multiplex PCR, and its TCRdb copy is limited to in-frame clones, with some not included. The sample comprises roughly 410,000 clones, about 89% of which are singletons, and 1.5% to 1.7% rests with the top ten. The sample was peripheral blood. The receptors stem from a woman between 40 and 50 years old with COVID-19, enrolled during active disease.

This chain connects TRBV6-1 to TRBJ1-4; tentatively, D is TRBD1 (5 bases). This CDR3 has 14 amino acids. V lost 0 bases and J lost 8, with 10 bases in between. Germline-derived CDR1 and CDR2 are MNHNS and SASEGT. CDR3 in DNA: TGTGCCAGCAGTGAAGCGGGAAGGGGCGAAAAACTGTTTTTT. Translated, it gives CASSEAGRGEKLFF.

The chain has TRBV10-3 and TRBJ2-1; 9 bases are shared with TRBD2. The V gene's germline CDR1 is ENHRY and CDR2 SYGVKD. The V gene end was trimmed by 6 bases and the J gene end by 3 bases; junction bases not matched to a gene: 15. The CDR3 is made up of 18 amino acids. The CDR3 reads CAIRDLPGIAGDYNEQFF. In nucleotides, the CDR3 is TGTGCCATCAGAGACCTACCTGGGATAGCGGGGGACTACAATGAGCAGTTCTTC.

The chain couples TRBV28 to TRBJ1-2; tentative D call: TRBD1 (5 bases). CDR3 length equals 17 residues. Germline V CDR1 and CDR2: MDHEN, SYDVKM. Between the trimmed V and J ends, which lost 2 bases and 5 bases, there was a span of 21 bases. CDR3 protein: CASSLMGRAPPSYGYTF. CDR3 coding DNA: TGTGCCAGCAGTTTAATGGGCAGGGCCCCACCTTCATATGGCTACACCTTC.

The genes are TRBV4-2 and TRBJ2-2; 8 positions agree with TRBD1. The CDR3 has 15 amino acids. Germline assignment: CDR1 LGHNA and CDR2 YNFKEQ. V was pared by 4 bases and J by 4 bases, with 5 bases of the junction left unmatched. The CDR3 DNA reads as TGTGCCAGCAGCCCGAGGGGACAGGTCACCGGGGAGCTGTTTTTT. It is translated as CASSPRGQVTGELFF.

The chain carries TRBV7-3 and TRBJ2-7; 7 bases line up with TRBD1. The CDR3 has 15 amino acids. Germline lookup yields CDR1 SGHTA and CDR2 FQGTGA. Germline trimming cut 5 bases from V and 0 bases from J; bases unmatched to any gene: 7. The CDR3 DNA reads TGTGCCAGCAGCCCAGGGGGTTTAGGCTCCTACGAGCAGTACTTC. Translated, it gives CASSPGGLGSYEQYF.

The V gene is TRBV28, the J gene TRBJ1-3, with D possibly being TRBD1 (5 bases). The CDR3 spans 17 residues. V was trimmed by 0 bases and J by 2 bases, leaving 14 bases between them. Germline lookup yields CDR1 MDHEN and CDR2 SYDVKM. CDR3 in amino acids: CASSLWEWGVAGNTIYF. The CDR3 bases are TGTGCCAGCAGTTTATGGGAATGGGGGGTAGCTGGAAACACCATATATTTT.

This chain connects TRBV28 to TRBJ1-5; 9 bases are shared with TRBD1. This CDR3 is 15 amino acids long. Germline CDR1 is MDHEN and CDR2 is SYDVKM. The junction had 7 bases not matched to a gene; V was cut back by 5 bases and J by 5 bases. The CDR3 spells CASSPLWDRDQPQHF. CDR3 DNA: TGTGCCAGCAGTCCACTCTGGGACAGGGATCAGCCCCAGCATTTT.

The V call is TRBV29-1, the J call TRBJ2-1; TRBD2 is a possible D gene (6 bases). V shed 0 bases and J shed 1 base, with 13 bases lying between them. From germline, CDR1 is SQVTM and CDR2 ANQGSEA. The CDR3 sequence is 16 residues long. The DNA of the CDR3 is TGCAGCGTTGAAGAAGGGCTAGCGTCTTCCTACAATGAGCAGTTCTTC. Translating gives CSVEEGLASSYNEQFF.

The chain combines TRBV15 with TRBJ2-1, with D maybe TRBD2 (5 bases). Between the trimmed V and J ends, which lost 1 base and 15 bases, there was a span of 19 bases. Germline V gene lookup returns CDR1 LNHNV and CDR2 YYDKDF (reference sequence). The CDR3 contains 14 residues. The CDR3 sequence is CATSRGIFPGRGFF. The CDR3 DNA reads as TGTGCCACCAGCAGAGGGATTTTTCCTGGTCGGGGGTTCTTC.

The V call is TRBV27, the J call TRBJ1-2, with 12 positions matching TRBD1. With 0 bases clipped from V and 3 bases from J, the junction kept 8 bases outside the gene matches. CDR1 is MNHEY and CDR2 is SMNVEV in the germline V gene (reference sequence). The CDR3 runs 18 residues. In DNA, the CDR3 is TGTGCCAGCAGTTTATCCGGGGCGGGACAGGGGGCCGACTATGGCTACACCTTC. Encoded protein: CASSLSGAGQGADYGYTF.

The rearrangement links TRBV30 to TRBJ1-2, with a possible D match to TRBD1 (6 bases). From germline, CDR1 is GTSNPN and CDR2 SVGIG (reference sequence). CDR3 length: 13 amino acids. Trimming shortened V by 2 bases and J by 2 bases, and 9 bases separated the two germline ends. CDR3 sequence reads: CAWSIGQNYGYTF. CDR3 DNA sequence: TGTGCCTGGAGTATTGGACAGAACTATGGCTACACCTTC.

The V and J genes are TRBV7-2 and TRBJ1-2; a weak D match, TRBD1 (5 bases). Germline CDR1 SGHTA, CDR2 FQGNSA. CDR3 size: 15 residues. Trimming cost V 1 base and J 0 bases, with 9 bases left between them. The DNA of the CDR3 is TGTGCCAGCAGCTTAGACTGGGGGGCTAACTATGGCTACACCTTC. Protein product: CASSLDWGANYGYTF.

The chain couples TRBV18 to TRBJ1-1; D might be TRBD1 (6 bases). V lost 1 base, J lost 5 bases, and 14 bases lay in between. The germline CDR1 and CDR2 sequences are KGHSH and LQKENI. The CDR3 runs 15 residues. The CDR3 sequence: CASSPRTELRTEAFF. The CDR3 nucleotides read TGTGCCAGCTCACCACGGACAGAATTAAGGACTGAAGCTTTCTTT.

The chain employs TRBV25-1 and TRBJ1-2, with D possibly matching TRBD1 (5 bases). The CDR3 extends over 11 amino acids. CDR1 and CDR2 (germline): MGHDK, SYGVNS. Trimming took 4 bases from V and 6 from J, leaving 6 bases between them. The CDR3 loop reads CASSAGHGYTF. CDR3 in DNA: TGTGCCAGCAGTGCAGGGCATGGCTACACCTTC.

The CDR3 nucleotides are TGTGCCAGCAGCGCTGAAATGAATCGGGGAAAGAGGACTGAAGCTTTCTTT. Protein sequence: CASSAEMNRGKRTEAFF. This chain connects TRBV5-4 to TRBJ1-1; D remains ambiguous. This CDR3 has 17 residues. Per germline, CDR1 SGHNT and CDR2 YYREEE (reference sequence). Between the trimmed V and J ends, which lost 4 bases and 5 bases, there was a span of 24 bases.

This rearrangement joins TRBV12-5 to TRBJ2-5, with TRBD2 matching 9 bases. This CDR3 has 14 residues. Germline V gene data show CDR1 as LGHNT and CDR2 as FRNRAP. V gave up 5 bases and J gave up 4 bases; unmatched junction bases: 5. The CDR3 is CASGLSGRTETQYF. In nucleotides, the CDR3 is TGTGCTAGTGGTCTTAGCGGGAGAACAGAGACCCAGTACTTC.

The chain combines TRBV2 with TRBJ1-2; TRBD1 agrees at 9 bases. The junction had 14 bases not matched to a gene; V was cut back by 8 bases and J by 7 bases. The germline CDR1 and CDR2 sequences are SNHLY and FYNNEI. This CDR3 has 15 amino acids. CDR3 in amino acids: CASCITGQGGGGYTF. DNA for the CDR3: TGTGCCAGCTGTATAACGGGACAGGGAGGCGGTGGCTACACCTTC.

This chain connects TRBV2 to TRBJ1-3; no clear D. The CDR3 is 15 residues long. The V and J ends lost 3 bases and 1 base respectively, with 10 bases between them. Germline V CDR1 and CDR2: SNHLY, FYNNEI. The CDR3 DNA follows: TGTGCCAGCAGTGATGAACGGGTTTCTGGAAACACCATATATTTT. Its protein product is CASSDERVSGNTIYF.

J is TRBJ2-2 and V is TRBV5-4; 10 nucleotides align to TRBD1. The trim removed 3 bases at V and 3 bases at J, leaving 2 bases unmatched. This CDR3 contains 15 residues. In germline, CDR1 is SGHNT, CDR2 YYREEE (reference sequence). The CDR3 sequence: CASSSGTGDTGELFF. CDR3 in DNA: TGTGCCAGCAGCTCCGGGACAGGGGACACCGGGGAGCTGTTTTTT.

The chain couples TRBV3-1 (or the pseudogene TRBV3-2) to TRBJ2-2, with 8 bases lining up with TRBD1. With V trimmed by 1 base and J by 2 bases, 18 bases remained unmatched. The CDR3 loop spans 21 amino acids. The germline V gene has CDR1 LGHDT and CDR2 YNNKEL (reference sequence). The CDR3 DNA follows: TGTGCCAGCAGCCAAGTCTACCGGGACAGGACCCTAAAATCCAACACCGGGGAGCTGTTTTTT. Its protein is CASSQVYRDRTLKSNTGELFF.

The V gene is TRBV3-1 (or the pseudogene TRBV3-2), the J gene TRBJ2-1, with 11 bases fitting TRBD2. The ends lost 4 bases at V and 2 bases at J; junction bases unmatched: 10. The germline V gene encodes CDR1 LGHDT and CDR2 YNNKEL (reference sequence). The CDR3 loop spans 18 amino acids. CDR3 nucleotide sequence: TGTGCCAGCAGCCTAACTCTCATACTAGCGGGGGCCTACAATGAGCAGTTCTTC. Protein sequence: CASSLTLILAGAYNEQFF.

Only one count was recorded for this clone. The V gene is TRBV4-1, the J gene TRBJ2-1; 8 bases are a match to TRBD2. V shed 5 bases, J shed 0 bases, and the junction held 6 bases outside the gene matches. Germline V CDR1 and CDR2: MGHRA, YSYEKL. CDR3 size: 16 residues. The CDR3 protein is CASSSRAGVSYNEQFF. CDR3 nucleotides: TGCGCCAGCAGCTCCCGAGCGGGAGTCTCCTACAATGAGCAGTTCTTC.

This chain uses TRBV28 with TRBJ1-6; D is unclear. Trimming shortened V by 2 bases and J by 14 bases, and 7 bases separated the two germline ends. The CDR3 loop spans 11 amino acids. The V gene's germline CDR1 is MDHEN and CDR2 SYDVKM. CDR3 in DNA: TGTGCCAGCAGTTTACGTCTTACCCTCCACTTT. Protein: CASSLRLTLHF.

The CDR3 is CATLPAGALYEQYF. DNA for the CDR3: TGTGCCACCCTACCAGCGGGCGCCTTATACGAGCAGTACTTC. This chain joins TRBV28 and TRBJ2-7, with a possible D match to TRBD2 (6 bases). This CDR3 spans 14 amino acids. Germline V gives CDR1 MDHEN, CDR2 SYDVKM. V was pared by 10 bases and J by 4 bases, with 20 bases between.

The chain has TRBV18 and TRBJ2-7; possibly TRBD2 for D (5 bases). The CDR3 sequence is 14 residues long. The V gene's germline CDR1 is KGHSH and CDR2 LQKENI. V dropped 3 bases and J dropped 0 bases, with 9 bases sitting between them. In nucleotides, the CDR3 is TGTGCCAGCTCACCCCGGGATAGCTCCTACGAGCAGTACTTC. Its translation: CASSPRDSSYEQYF.

The rearrangement links TRBV19 to TRBJ1-5; 10 bases line up with TRBD1. CDR1 is LNHDA, CDR2 SQIVND, per germline (reference sequence). The V gene end was trimmed by 5 bases and the J gene end by 2 bases; junction bases not matched to a gene: 6. There are 16 residues in the CDR3. Here the CDR3 reads CASSVGQGVGNQPQHF. In DNA form, the CDR3 reads TGTGCCAGTAGTGTCGGACAGGGGGTTGGCAATCAGCCCCAGCATTTT.

The CDR3 coding sequence is TGTGCCAGCAGTTTAACCCGGGACAGCGAAGCTTTCTTT. Residues: CASSLTRDSEAFF. The rearrangement links TRBV27 to TRBJ1-1; 7 nucleotides agree with TRBD1. The CDR3 totals 13 residues. V was pared by 2 bases and J by 8 bases, with 5 bases of the junction left unmatched. Looked up from germline, CDR1 is MNHEY and CDR2 is SMNVEV (reference sequence).

The chain combines TRBV9 with TRBJ2-3, with TRBD1 as a possible D gene (6 bases). The CDR3 is 14 residues long. Germline V gene data show CDR1 as SGDLS and CDR2 as YYNGEE. The V end was cut by 4 bases, the J end by 1 base, with 10 bases between. The CDR3 region has the DNA TGTGCCAGCAGCTTACAGGGTCGCACAGATACGCAGTATTTT. This translates into CASSLQGRTDTQYF.

This chain joins TRBV7-9 and TRBJ2-1; possibly TRBD2 for D (5 bases). V dropped 4 bases and J dropped 7 bases, with 11 bases sitting between them. Germline assignment: CDR1 SEHNR and CDR2 FQNEAQ (reference sequence). This CDR3 is built from 13 residues. The CDR3 region is CASSSESGNEQFF. The DNA for the CDR3 is TGTGCCAGCAGCTCAGAATCGGGGAATGAGCAGTTCTTC.

CDR3 region: CASSPSAGMLYNEQFF. Written as DNA, the CDR3 is TGCGCCAGCAGCCCATCAGCGGGGATGCTCTACAATGAGCAGTTCTTC. The chain combines TRBV4-3 with TRBJ2-1; 7 nucleotides align to TRBD2. The CDR3 consists of 16 residues. CDR1 is LGHNA and CDR2 is YSLEER in the germline V gene. V gave up 4 bases and J gave up 3 bases; unmatched junction bases: 9.

This clone was observed a handful of times. This chain links TRBV7-9 with TRBJ1-1, with a possible D match to TRBD1 (5 bases). CDR3 length equals 14 residues. CDR1 is SEHNR, CDR2 FQNEAQ, per germline (reference sequence). Trimming removed 5 bases from V and 3 bases from J, with 13 bases in between. CDR3 nucleotides: TGTGCCAGCAGCCATACTGGGGGGGACACTGAAGCTTTCTTT. This encodes CASSHTGGDTEAFF.